These T cell receptor beta chains were read from a single sample in a study of T-cell reconstitution after alpha-beta-depleted transplantation in children. TCRdb independently ran MiXCR on the PCR reads; one entry per CDR3 protein. The sample shows around 530,000 distinct CDR3 sequences, approximately 32% of them seen only once. The sample consisted of PBMCs from the stem cell graft donor, taken from the stem cell graft. The receptors derive from a human donor who donated a stem cell graft to a child with aplastic anemia. The CDR3 runs from the conserved cysteine through the conserved F or W. D genes are given only for firm matches. Rows give clone size only sometimes, using once, few, many, or a class for an expanded clone.

-,TRBJ1-3,-,TRBV20-1,CSAPTGPSGNTIYF,TGCAGTGCCCCTACAGGGCCATCTGGAAACACCATATATTTT
-,TRBJ1-1,TRBD1,TRBV5-6,CASSKRTGEGEAFF,TGTGCCAGCAGCAAAAGGACAGGGGAAGGTGAAGCTTTCTTT
few,TRBJ2-2,TRBD2,TRBV6-1,CASSPRGLAGGLTGELFF,TGTGCCAGCAGCCCCCGGGGACTAGCGGGAGGGCTCACCGGGGAGCTGTTTTTT
few,TRBJ1-2,TRBD1,TRBV30,CAWSGGTGYGYTF,TGTGCCTGGAGTGGCGGGACAGGCTATGGCTACACCTTC
few,TRBJ2-1,TRBD2,TRBV7-8,CASSLPAGGRVYNEQFF,TGTGCCAGCAGCTTACCCGCGGGAGGGAGGGTTTACAATGAGCAGTTCTTC
-,TRBJ2-2,TRBD2,TRBV6-2/TRBV6-3,CASSRTSPANTGELFF,TGTGCCAGCAGTAGGACTAGTCCTGCGAACACCGGGGAGCTGTTTTTT
-,TRBJ2-5,-,TRBV25-1,CASSGSGAVETQYF,TGTGCCAGCAGTGGGTCAGGGGCCGTGGAGACCCAGTACTTC
-,TRBJ2-1,TRBD2,TRBV15,CATSRDIAGALNNEQFF,TGTGCCACCAGCAGAGATATAGCGGGAGCTTTAAACAATGAGCAGTTCTTC
few,TRBJ1-1,TRBD1,TRBV28,CASRTLTGVGAFF,TGTGCCAGCAGAACCCTTACAGGGGTAGGTGCTTTCTTT
-,TRBJ1-4,-,TRBV7-2,CASSLAPPIGRDTTNEKLFF,TGTGCCAGCAGCTTAGCCCCCCCGATCGGAAGGGACACAACTAATGAAAAACTGTTTTTT
-,TRBJ2-1,TRBD2,TRBV7-2,CASSGGTSGHEQFF,TGTGCCAGCAGCGGCGGGACTAGCGGCCATGAGCAGTTCTTC
few,TRBJ2-3,-,TRBV20-1,CSAPFLTDTQYF,TGCAGTGCTCCTTTTCTCACAGATACGCAGTATTTT
many,TRBJ1-1,TRBD1,TRBV10-3,CAISSGTGAPGAEAFF,TGTGCCATCAGCTCCGGGACAGGGGCCCCCGGGGCTGAAGCTTTCTTT
-,TRBJ1-1,TRBD1,TRBV28,CASSAGTGASGLTEAFF,TGTGCCAGCAGTGCGGGGACAGGGGCGAGTGGTTTGACTGAAGCTTTCTTT
many,TRBJ2-1,-,TRBV6-5,CASSYSSGTYNEQFF,TGTGCCAGCAGTTACTCGTCAGGGACCTACAATGAGCAGTTCTTC
-,TRBJ2-2,-,TRBV6-1,CASTNAEGIIDTGELFF,TGTGCCAGCACCAACGCTGAGGGGATAATCGACACCGGGGAGCTGTTTTTT
few,TRBJ2-2,-,TRBV12-3/TRBV12-4,CATRERGDDTGELFF,TGTGCCACCAGGGAACGGGGAGATGACACCGGGGAGCTGTTTTTT
-,TRBJ1-5,-,TRBV27,CASRTFGGSNQPQHF,TGTGCCAGCAGAACGTTCGGAGGGAGCAATCAGCCCCAGCATTTT
few,TRBJ2-3,TRBD2,TRBV4-3,CASSPGTSGTISTDTQYF,TGCGCCAGCAGCCCGGGGACTAGCGGGACCATTAGCACAGATACGCAGTATTTT
-,TRBJ2-1,TRBD2,TRBV20-1,CSARDPRGGAGVDNEQFF,TGCAGTGCTAGAGATCCTCGCGGTGGAGCGGGAGTGGACAATGAGCAGTTCTTC
once,TRBJ1-5,-,TRBV4-3,CASSLGIGGQPQHF,TGCGCCAGCAGCCTCGGTATCGGGGGCCAGCCCCAGCATTTT
many,TRBJ2-6,-,TRBV12-3/TRBV12-4,CASSLWGAGANVLTF,TGTGCCAGCAGTCTATGGGGGGCTGGGGCCAACGTCCTGACTTTC
few,TRBJ2-5,TRBD1,TRBV20-1,CSAISPRDRPDQETQYF,TGCAGTGCTATCTCTCCCCGGGACAGGCCAGACCAAGAGACCCAGTACTTC
-,TRBJ2-1,-,TRBV5-1,CASSLDLSGGGRVF,TGCGCCAGCAGCTTGGACCTTAGCGGAGGGGGTCGCGTCTTC
many,TRBJ1-2,-,TRBV12-3/TRBV12-4,CASGGRARDYGYTF,TGTGCCAGCGGGGGCAGGGCACGAGACTATGGCTACACCTTC
once,TRBJ2-1,TRBD2,TRBV19,CASSIRLAGGRSYNEQFF,TGTGCCAGTAGTATAAGACTAGCGGGTGGCCGCTCCTACAATGAGCAGTTCTTC
-,TRBJ1-4,TRBD1,TRBV7-2,CASRAQGAGEKLFF,TGTGCCAGCAGAGCACAGGGGGCGGGTGAAAAACTGTTTTTT
few,TRBJ1-1,TRBD1,TRBV29-1,CSVVSGGNTEAFF,TGCAGCGTTGTATCAGGGGGTAACACTGAAGCTTTCTTT
-,TRBJ2-1,-,TRBV20-1,CSALRRGGREQFF,TGCAGTGCCCTTAGGAGGGGTGGACGGGAGCAGTTCTTC
few,TRBJ2-1,TRBD2,TRBV11-3,CASSLERLAGVGNEQFF,TGTGCCAGCAGCTTAGAGCGACTAGCGGGAGTGGGCAATGAGCAGTTCTTC
few,TRBJ1-5,TRBD1,TRBV6-4,CASSGQGRWQPQHF,TGTGCCAGCAGTGGACAGGGAAGATGGCAGCCCCAGCATTTT
few,TRBJ2-3,TRBD2,TRBV13,CASSLIAGVNPDTQYF,TGTGCCAGCAGCTTAATAGCGGGAGTGAACCCAGATACGCAGTATTTT
many,TRBJ2-3,-,TRBV6-6,CASSAGDANTQYF,TGTGCCAGCAGTGCTGGAGATGCAAATACGCAGTATTTT
few,TRBJ1-1,-,TRBV4-2,CASSQAKETLNTEAFF,TGTGCCAGCAGCCAAGCTAAGGAAACTCTGAACACTGAAGCTTTCTTT
-,TRBJ2-2,TRBD1,TRBV7-2,CASSNRQGAHFAGELFF,TGTGCCAGCAGCAATCGACAGGGGGCTCATTTTGCCGGGGAGCTGTTTTTT
-,TRBJ2-5,-,TRBV30,CAWSDSGETQYF,TGTGCCTGGAGTGATTCGGGAGAGACCCAGTACTTC
few,TRBJ1-2,-,TRBV7-3,CATRDLNYGYTF,TGTGCCACGCGGGACCTCAACTATGGCTACACCTTC
-,TRBJ1-1,-,TRBV6-2/TRBV6-3,CASSQHPGTGSTEAFF,TGTGCCAGCAGCCAACACCCGGGGACGGGTAGCACTGAAGCTTTCTTT
-,TRBJ1-5,-,TRBV5-5,CASRPGPFARSNQPQHF,TGTGCCAGCAGACCGGGCCCGTTCGCCCGGAGCAATCAGCCCCAGCATTTT
few,TRBJ1-3,-,TRBV30,CACRKSGNTIYF,TGTGCCTGCCGGAAGTCTGGAAACACCATATATTTT
-,TRBJ1-4,-,TRBV29-1,CSAEVGTHGEKLFF,TGCAGCGCCGAGGTCGGGACACACGGTGAAAAACTGTTTTTT
-,TRBJ1-6,TRBD1,TRBV12-3/TRBV12-4,CASSLRQGAGSPLHF,TGTGCCAGCAGCCTCAGACAGGGGGCTGGGTCACCCCTCCACTTT
few,TRBJ2-2,TRBD2,TRBV6-1,CASSRRLAGDTGELFF,TGTGCCAGCAGCCGAAGACTAGCGGGAGACACCGGGGAGCTGTTTTTT
-,TRBJ1-2,-,TRBV29-1,CSVAQGSPYGYTF,TGCAGCGTTGCCCAGGGGTCACCCTATGGCTACACCTTC
-,TRBJ2-3,TRBD2,TRBV9,CASSVVSRSGSGTDTQYF,TGTGCCAGCAGCGTAGTATCGCGGAGCGGGAGTGGAACAGATACGCAGTATTTT